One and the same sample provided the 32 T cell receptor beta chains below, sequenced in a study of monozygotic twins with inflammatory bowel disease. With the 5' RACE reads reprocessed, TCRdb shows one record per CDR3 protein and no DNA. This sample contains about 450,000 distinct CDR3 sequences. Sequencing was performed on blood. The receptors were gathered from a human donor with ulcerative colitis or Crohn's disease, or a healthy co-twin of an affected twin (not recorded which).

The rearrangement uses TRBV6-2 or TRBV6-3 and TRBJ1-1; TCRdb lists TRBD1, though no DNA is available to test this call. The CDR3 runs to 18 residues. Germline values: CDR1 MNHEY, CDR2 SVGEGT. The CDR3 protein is CASSSQPSHTGTNTEAFF.

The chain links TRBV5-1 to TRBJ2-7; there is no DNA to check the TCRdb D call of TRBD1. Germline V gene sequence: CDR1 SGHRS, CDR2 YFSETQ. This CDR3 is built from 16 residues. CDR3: CASSPRGTQYVYEQYF.

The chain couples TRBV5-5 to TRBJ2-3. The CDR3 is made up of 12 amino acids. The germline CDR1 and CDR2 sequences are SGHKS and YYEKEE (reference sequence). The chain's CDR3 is CASSFVPDTQYF.

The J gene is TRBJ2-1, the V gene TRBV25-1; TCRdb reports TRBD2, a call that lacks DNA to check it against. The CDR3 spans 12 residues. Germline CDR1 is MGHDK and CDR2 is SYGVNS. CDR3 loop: CATPPRAHEQFF.

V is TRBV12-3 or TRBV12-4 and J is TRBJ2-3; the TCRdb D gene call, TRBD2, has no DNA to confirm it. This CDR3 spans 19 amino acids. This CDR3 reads CASSLRFLLAGGLRDTQYF.

The CDR3 is CAAGGAVDLNTQYF. V and J are TRBV30 and TRBJ2-3; absent DNA, TCRdb's TRBD1 call cannot be checked. This CDR3 contains 14 residues. Per germline, CDR1 GTSNPN and CDR2 SVGIG (reference sequence). The variable domain in full, completed from reference TRBV30 and TRBJ2-3, reads SQTIHQWPATLVQPVGSPLSLECTVEGTSNPNLYWYRQAAGRGLQLLFYSVGIGQISSEVPQNLSASRPQDRQFILSSKKLLLSDSGFYLCAAGGAVDLNTQYFGPGTRLTVL.

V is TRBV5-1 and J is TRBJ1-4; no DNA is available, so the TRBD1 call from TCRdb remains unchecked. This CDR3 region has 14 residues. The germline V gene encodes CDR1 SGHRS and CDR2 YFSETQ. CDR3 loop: CASSATGLNEKLFF.

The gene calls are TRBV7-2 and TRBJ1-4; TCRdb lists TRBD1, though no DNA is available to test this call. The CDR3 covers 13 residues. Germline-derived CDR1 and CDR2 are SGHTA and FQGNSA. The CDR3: CASSSRQYEKLFF.

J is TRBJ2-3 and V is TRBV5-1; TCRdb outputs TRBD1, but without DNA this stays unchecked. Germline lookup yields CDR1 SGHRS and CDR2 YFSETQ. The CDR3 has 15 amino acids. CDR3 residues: CASSWRTGGEDTQYF.

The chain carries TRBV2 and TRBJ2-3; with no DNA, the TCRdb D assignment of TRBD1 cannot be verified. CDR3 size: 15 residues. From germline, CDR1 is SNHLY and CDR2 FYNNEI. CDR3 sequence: CASRLGQGPTDTQYF.

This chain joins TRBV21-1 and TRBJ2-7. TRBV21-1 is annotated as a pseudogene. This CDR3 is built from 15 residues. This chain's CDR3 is CASSKAGFKSYEQYF.

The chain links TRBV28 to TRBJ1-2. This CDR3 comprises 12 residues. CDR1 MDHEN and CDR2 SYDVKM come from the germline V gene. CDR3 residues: CASSFRALGYTF.

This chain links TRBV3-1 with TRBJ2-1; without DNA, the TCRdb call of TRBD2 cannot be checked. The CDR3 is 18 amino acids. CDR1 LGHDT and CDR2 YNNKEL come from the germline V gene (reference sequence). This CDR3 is CASSQEGGAGGSYNEQFF.

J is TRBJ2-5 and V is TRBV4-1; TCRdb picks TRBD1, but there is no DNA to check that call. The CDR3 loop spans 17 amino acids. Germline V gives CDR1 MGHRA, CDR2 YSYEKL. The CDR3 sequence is CASSQDPPGAAGETQYF.

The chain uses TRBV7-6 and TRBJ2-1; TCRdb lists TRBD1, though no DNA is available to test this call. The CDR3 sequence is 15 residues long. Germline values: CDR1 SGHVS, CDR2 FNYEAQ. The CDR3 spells CASSLGREKQNEQFF.

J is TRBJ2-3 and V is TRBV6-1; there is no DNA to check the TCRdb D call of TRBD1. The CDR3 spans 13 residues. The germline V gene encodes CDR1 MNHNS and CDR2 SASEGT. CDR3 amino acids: CASKGDGTDTQYF.

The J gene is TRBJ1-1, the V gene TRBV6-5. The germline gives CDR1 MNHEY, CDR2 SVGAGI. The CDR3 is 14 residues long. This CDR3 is CASSYGNLNTEAFF.

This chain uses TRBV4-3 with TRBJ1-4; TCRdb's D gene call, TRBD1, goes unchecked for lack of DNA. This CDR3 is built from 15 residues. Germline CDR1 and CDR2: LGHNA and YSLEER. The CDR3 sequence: CASSQGGQQTEKLFF.

The CDR3: CASSLSGRYENIQYF. This chain connects TRBV7-2 to TRBJ2-4; TCRdb outputs TRBD1, but without DNA this stays unchecked. CDR1 is SGHTA and CDR2 is FQGNSA in the germline V gene. CDR3 length: 15 amino acids.

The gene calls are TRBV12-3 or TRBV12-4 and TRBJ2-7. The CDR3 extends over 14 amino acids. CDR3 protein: CASSLGSLDYEQYF.

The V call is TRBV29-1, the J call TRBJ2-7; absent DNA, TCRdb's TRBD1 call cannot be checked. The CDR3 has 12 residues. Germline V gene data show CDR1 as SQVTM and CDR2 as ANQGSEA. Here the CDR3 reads CSALGTGYEQYF.

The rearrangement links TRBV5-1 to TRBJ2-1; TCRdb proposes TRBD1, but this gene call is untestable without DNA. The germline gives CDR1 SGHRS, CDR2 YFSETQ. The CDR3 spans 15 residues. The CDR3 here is CASSQGTDYYNEQFF.

The CDR3 loop reads CASSQDRPGVAGELFF. The V call is TRBV4-1, the J call TRBJ2-2; with no DNA, the TCRdb D assignment of TRBD1 cannot be verified. CDR1 is MGHRA, CDR2 YSYEKL, per germline. CDR3 length equals 16 residues.

The CDR3 sequence: CASSSRTGFAPGNTIYF. This chain connects TRBV21-1 to TRBJ1-3; there is no DNA to check the TCRdb D call of TRBD1. TRBV21-1 is described as a pseudogene. The CDR3 covers 17 residues.

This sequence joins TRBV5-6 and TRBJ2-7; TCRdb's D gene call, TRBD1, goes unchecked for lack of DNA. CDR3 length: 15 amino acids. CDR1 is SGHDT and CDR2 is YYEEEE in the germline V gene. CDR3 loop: CASRFTGGVSYEQYF.

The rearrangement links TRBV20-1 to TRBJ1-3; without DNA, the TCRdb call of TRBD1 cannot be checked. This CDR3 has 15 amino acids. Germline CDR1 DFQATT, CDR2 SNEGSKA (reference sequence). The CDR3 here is CSALPGREGGNTIYF.

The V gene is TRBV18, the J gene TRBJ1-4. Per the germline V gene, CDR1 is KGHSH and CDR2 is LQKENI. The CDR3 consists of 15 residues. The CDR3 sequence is CASSPPGTANEKLFF.

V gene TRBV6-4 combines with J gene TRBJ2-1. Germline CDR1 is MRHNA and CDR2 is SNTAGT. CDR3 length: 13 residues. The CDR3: CASSDTEASEQFF.

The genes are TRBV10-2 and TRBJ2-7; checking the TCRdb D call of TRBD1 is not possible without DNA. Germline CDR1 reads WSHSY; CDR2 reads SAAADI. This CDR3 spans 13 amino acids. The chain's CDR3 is CASSETGVYEQYF.

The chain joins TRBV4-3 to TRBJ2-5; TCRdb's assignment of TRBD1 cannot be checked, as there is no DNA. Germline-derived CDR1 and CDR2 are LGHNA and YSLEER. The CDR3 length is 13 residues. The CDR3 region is CASSQAGDKTQYF.

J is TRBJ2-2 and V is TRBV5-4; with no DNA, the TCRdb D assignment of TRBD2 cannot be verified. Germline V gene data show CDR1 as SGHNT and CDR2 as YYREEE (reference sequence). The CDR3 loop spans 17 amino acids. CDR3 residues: CASSLVSGLLNTGELFF.

The CDR3 region is CASSSVWGSNTGELFF. The rearrangement links TRBV5-1 to TRBJ2-2; TCRdb designates TRBD1, a call that cannot be tested without DNA. The CDR3 is 16 amino acids. CDR1 is SGHRS and CDR2 is YFSETQ in the germline V gene.